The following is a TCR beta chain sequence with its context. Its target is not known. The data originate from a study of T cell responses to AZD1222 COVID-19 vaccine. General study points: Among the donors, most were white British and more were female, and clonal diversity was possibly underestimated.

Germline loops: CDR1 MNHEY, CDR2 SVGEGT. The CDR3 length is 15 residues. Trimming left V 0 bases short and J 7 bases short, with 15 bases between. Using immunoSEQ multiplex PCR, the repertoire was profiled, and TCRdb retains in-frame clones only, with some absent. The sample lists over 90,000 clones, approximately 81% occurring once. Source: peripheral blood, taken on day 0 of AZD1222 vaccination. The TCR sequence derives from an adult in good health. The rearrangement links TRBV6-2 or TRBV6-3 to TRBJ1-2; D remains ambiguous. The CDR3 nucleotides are TGTGCCAGCAGTTACTCGGAGGCCGGCGTCAGTGGCTACACCTTC. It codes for CASSYSEAGVSGYTF.